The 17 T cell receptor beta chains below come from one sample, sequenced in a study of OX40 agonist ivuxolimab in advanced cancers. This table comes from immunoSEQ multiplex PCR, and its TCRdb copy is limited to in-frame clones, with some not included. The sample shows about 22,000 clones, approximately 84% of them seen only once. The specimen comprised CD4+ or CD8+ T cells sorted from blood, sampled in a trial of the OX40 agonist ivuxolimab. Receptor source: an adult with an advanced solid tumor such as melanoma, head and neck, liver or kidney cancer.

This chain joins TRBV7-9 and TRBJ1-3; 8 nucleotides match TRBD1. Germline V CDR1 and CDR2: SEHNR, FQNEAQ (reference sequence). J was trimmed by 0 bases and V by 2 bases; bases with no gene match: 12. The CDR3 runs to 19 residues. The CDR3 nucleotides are TGTGCCAGCAGCTTACCCAAGTCTGAGCAGGGGGCCTCTGGAAACACCATATATTTT. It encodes CASSLPKSEQGASGNTIYF.

CDR3 protein: CASSADSVEQFF. DNA for the CDR3: TGTGCCAGCAGTGCGGACTCGGTTGAGCAGTTCTTC. The chain recombines TRBV2 with TRBJ2-1; tentative D call: TRBD2 (5 bases). Trimming stripped 4 bases from V and 9 bases from J, with 10 bases between. The CDR3 has 12 residues. Germline values: CDR1 SNHLY, CDR2 FYNNEI.

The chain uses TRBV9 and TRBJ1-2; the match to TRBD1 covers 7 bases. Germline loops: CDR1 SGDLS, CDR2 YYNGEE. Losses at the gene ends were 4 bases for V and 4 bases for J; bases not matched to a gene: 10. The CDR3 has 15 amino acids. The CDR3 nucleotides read TGTGCCAGCAGCACCTTAGAGGGGGCAATCTATGGCTACACCTTC. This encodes CASSTLEGAIYGYTF.

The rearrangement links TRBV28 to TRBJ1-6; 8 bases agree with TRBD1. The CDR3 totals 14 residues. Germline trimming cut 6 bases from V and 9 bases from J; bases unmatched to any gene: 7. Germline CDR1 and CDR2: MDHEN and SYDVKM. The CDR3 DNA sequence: TGTGCCAGCAGCCTACAGGGGGAAAGTTCACCCCTCCACTTT. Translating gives CASSLQGESSPLHF.

CDR3 residues: CASSQGIGGQETQYF. The CDR3 coding sequence is TGTGCCAGCAGCCAAGGTATCGGGGGCCAAGAGACCCAGTACTTC. The chain carries TRBV14 and TRBJ2-5; the D gene is possibly TRBD2 (6 bases). The CDR3 is 15 residues long. V was pared by 1 base and J by 1 base, with 10 bases between. From germline, CDR1 is SGHDN and CDR2 FVKESK.

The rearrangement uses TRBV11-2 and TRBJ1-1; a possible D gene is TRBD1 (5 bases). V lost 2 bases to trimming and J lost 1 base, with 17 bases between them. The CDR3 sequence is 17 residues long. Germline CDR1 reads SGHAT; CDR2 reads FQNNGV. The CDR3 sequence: CASSLYWGYSGNTEAFF. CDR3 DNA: TGTGCCAGCAGCTTATATTGGGGGTATTCAGGGAACACTGAAGCTTTCTTT. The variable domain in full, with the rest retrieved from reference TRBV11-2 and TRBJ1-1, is EAGVAQSPRYKIIEKRQSVAFWCNPISGHATLYWYQQILGQGPKLLIQFQNNGVVDDSQLPKDRFSAERLKGVDSTLKIQPAKLEDSAVYLCASSLYWGYSGNTEAFFGQGTRLTVV.

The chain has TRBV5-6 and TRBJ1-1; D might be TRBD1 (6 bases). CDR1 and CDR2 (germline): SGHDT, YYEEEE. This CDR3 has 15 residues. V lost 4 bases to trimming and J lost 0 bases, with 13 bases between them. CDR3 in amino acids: CASSPRGGLNTEAFF. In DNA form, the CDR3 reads TGTGCCAGCAGCCCAAGGGGGGGCCTGAACACTGAAGCTTTCTTT.

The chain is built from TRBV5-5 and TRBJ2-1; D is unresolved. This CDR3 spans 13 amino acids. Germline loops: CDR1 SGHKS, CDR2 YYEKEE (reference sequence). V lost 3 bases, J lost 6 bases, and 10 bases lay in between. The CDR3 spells CASSWLAGNEQFF. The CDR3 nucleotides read TGTGCCAGCAGCTGGTTGGCCGGCAATGAGCAGTTCTTC.

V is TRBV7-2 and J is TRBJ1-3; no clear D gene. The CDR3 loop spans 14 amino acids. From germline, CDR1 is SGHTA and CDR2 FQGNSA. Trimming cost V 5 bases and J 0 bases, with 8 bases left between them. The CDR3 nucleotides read TGTGCCAGCAGCGCCGGCCCCTCTGGAAACACCATATATTTT. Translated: CASSAGPSGNTIYF.

CDR3 nucleotide sequence: TGTGCCATCAGTGAGTCGGGCGGGGAAGCTGAAGCTTTCTTT. Translating gives CAISESGGEAEAFF. The V call is TRBV10-3, the J call TRBJ1-1; D remains unclear. The germline V gene encodes CDR1 ENHRY and CDR2 SYGVKD. The CDR3 is 14 residues long. The germline V and J ends were trimmed by 0 bases and 6 bases, with 11 bases remaining between them.

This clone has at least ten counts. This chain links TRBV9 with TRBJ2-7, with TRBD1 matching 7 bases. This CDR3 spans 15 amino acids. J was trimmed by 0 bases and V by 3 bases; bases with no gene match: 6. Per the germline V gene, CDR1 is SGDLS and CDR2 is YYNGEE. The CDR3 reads CASSAGQARSYEQYF. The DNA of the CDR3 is TGTGCCAGCAGCGCCGGACAGGCACGCTCCTACGAGCAGTACTTC.

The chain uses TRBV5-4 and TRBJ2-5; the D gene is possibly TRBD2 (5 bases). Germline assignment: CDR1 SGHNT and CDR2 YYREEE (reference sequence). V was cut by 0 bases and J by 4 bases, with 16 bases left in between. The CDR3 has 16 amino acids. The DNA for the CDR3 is TGTGCCAGCAGCTTGGTTATTGGGCTAGCTGGAGAGACCCAGTACTTC. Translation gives CASSLVIGLAGETQYF.

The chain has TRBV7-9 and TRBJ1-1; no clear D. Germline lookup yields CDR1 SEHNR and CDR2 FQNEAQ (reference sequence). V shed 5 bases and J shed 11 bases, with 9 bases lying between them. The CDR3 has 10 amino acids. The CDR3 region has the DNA TGTGCCAGCAGCCTGGTGGAGGCTTTCTTT. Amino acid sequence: CASSLVEAFF.

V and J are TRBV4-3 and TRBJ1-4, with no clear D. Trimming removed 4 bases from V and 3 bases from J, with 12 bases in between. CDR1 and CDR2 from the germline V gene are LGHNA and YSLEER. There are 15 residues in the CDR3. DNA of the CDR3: TGCGCCAGCAGCCTCGGACTGTCATCTAATGAAAAACTGTTTTTT. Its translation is CASSLGLSSNEKLFF.

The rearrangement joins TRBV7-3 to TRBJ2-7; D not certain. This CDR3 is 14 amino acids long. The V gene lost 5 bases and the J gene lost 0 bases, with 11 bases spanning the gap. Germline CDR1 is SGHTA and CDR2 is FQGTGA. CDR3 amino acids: CASSEYGSSYEQYF. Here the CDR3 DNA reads TGTGCCAGCAGCGAGTATGGTAGCTCCTACGAGCAGTACTTC.

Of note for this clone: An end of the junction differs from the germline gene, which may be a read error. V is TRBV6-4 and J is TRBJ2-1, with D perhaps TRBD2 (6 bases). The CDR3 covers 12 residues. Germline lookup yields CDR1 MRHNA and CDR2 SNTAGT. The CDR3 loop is CASSYSRGEQFF. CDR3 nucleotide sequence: TGTGCCAGCAGTTACTCCCGGGGGGAGCAGTTCTTC.

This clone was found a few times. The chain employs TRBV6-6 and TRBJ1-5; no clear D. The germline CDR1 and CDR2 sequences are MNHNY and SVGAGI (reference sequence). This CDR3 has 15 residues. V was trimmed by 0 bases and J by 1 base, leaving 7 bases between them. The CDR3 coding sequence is TGTGCCAGCAGTTACTCGAAAGGGAGCAATCAGCCCCAGCATTTT. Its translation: CASSYSKGSNQPQHF.